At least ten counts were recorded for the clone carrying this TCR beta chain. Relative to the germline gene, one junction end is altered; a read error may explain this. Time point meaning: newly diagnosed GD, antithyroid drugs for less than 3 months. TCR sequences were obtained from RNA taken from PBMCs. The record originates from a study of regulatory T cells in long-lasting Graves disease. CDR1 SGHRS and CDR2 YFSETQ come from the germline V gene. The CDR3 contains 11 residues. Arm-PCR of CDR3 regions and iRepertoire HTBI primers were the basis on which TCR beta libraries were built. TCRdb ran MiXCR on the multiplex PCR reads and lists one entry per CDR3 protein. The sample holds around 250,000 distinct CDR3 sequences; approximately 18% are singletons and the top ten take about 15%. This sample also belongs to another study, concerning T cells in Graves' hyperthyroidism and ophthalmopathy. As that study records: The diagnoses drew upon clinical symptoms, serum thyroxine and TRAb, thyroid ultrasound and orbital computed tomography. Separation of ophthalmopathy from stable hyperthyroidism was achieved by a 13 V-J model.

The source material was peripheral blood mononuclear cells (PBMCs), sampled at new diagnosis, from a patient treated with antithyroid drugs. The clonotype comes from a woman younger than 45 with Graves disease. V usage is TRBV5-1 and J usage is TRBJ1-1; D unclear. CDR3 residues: CASSLDTEAFF. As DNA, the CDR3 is TGTGCCAGCAGCTTAGACACTGAAGCTTTCTTT. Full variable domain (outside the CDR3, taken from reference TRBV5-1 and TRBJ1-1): KAGVTQTPRYLIKTRGQQVTLSCSPISGHRSVSWYQQTPGQGLQFLFEYFSETQRNKGNFPGRFSGRQFSNSRSEMNVSTLELGDSALYLCASSLDTEAFFGQGTRLTVV.